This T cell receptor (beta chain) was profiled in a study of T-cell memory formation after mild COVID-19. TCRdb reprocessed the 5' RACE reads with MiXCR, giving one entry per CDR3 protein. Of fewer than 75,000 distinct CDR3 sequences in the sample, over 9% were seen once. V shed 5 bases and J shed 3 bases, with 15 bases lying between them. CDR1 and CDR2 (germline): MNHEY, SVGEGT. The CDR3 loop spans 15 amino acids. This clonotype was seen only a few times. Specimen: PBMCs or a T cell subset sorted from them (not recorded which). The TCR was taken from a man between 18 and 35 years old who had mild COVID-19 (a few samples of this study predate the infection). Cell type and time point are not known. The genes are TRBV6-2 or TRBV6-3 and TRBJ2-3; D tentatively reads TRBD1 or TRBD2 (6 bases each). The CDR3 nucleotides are TGTGCCAGCAGTCGGGGGCAAACCAATACAGATACGCAGTATTTT. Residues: CASSRGQTNTDTQYF.